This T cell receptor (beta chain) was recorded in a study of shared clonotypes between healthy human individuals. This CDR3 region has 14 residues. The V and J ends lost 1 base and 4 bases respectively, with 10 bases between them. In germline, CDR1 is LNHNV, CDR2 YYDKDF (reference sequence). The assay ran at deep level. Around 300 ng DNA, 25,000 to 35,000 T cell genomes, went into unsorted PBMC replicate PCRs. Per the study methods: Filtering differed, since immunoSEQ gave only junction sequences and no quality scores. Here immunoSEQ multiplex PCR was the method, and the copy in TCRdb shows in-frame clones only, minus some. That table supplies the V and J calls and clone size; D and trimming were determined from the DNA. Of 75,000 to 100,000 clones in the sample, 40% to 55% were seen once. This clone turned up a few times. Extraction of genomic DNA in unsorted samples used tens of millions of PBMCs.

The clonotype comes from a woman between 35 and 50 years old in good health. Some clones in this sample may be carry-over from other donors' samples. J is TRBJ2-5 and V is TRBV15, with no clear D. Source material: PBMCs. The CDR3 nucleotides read TGTGCCACCAGCAGAGCCGCGGTCCCAGAGACCCAGTACTTC. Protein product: CATSRAAVPETQYF.